Detailed here is one TCR beta chain. What it binds is unknown. The source of the sample is a study of shared clonotypes between healthy human individuals. Regarding the study as a whole: Even with large depth, rarefaction showed that sorted-subset sequencing was incomplete.

The ends lost 7 bases at V and 3 bases at J; junction bases unmatched: 11. There are 15 residues in the CDR3. Germline V CDR1 and CDR2: MGHDK, SYGVNS. Per the study methods: Owing to the provision of junction-only sequences devoid of quality scores by immunoSEQ, filtering differed. The repertoire was sequenced with immunoSEQ multiplex PCR; TCRdb's copy has only in-frame clones and lacks some. Clone size and the V and J calls come from that table; the DNA yielded D and trimming. The sample lists 2 million to 3 million clones; approximately 92% were seen once. This TCR was sampled from a man younger than 35 in good health. The sample consisted of naive CD4+ T cells sorted from blood. Regarding subset: CD45RA+ positively selected. J is TRBJ1-1 and V is TRBV25-1, with 7 bases that match TRBD1. CDR3 in amino acids: CASTDPGGVDTEAFF. CDR3 coding DNA: TGTGCCAGCACCGATCCAGGGGGTGTTGACACTGAAGCTTTCTTT.